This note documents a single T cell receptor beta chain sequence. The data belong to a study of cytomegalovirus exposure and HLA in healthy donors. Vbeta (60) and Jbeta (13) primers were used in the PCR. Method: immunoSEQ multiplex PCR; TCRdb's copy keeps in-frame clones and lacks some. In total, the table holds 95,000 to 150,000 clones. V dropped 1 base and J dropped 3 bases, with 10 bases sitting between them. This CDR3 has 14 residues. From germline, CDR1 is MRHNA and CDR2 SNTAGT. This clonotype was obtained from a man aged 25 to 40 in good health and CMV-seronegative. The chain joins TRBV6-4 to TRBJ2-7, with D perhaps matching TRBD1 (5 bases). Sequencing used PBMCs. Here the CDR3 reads CASSDWRQGYEQYF. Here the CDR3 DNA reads TGTGCCAGCAGTGACTGGCGGCAGGGCTACGAGCAGTACTTC.